This passage covers 3 T cell receptor beta chains from one sample sequenced in a study of blood T cell repertoires in COVID-19 (TCRdb year 2020). Library preparation used the immunoSEQ multiplex PCR assay. The source is immuneACCESS, and TCRdb retained only in-frame sequences with V and J called. Part of the clones is not carried over; for the studies checked, unresolved V genes explain less than half of this, and the remainder is unexplained. The sample includes 300,000 or so clones, with around 90% observed a single time. 2.6% of the sample belongs to the ten largest clones. Source material: PBMCs or T cells enriched from blood (not recorded which). All receptors derive from a man aged 55 to 70 who had recovered from COVID-19.

The rearrangement links TRBV12-3 or TRBV12-4 to TRBJ2-1; D possibly corresponds to TRBD2 (5 bases). V lost 3 bases and J lost 6, with 9 bases in between. The CDR3 contains 13 residues. For the CDR3, the DNA is TGTGCCAGCAGTTTGAGGGATCTCAATGAGCAGTTCTTC. Encoded protein: CASSLRDLNEQFF.

This chain joins TRBV6-2 or TRBV6-3 and TRBJ1-2, with D possibly matching TRBD1 (5 bases). In germline, CDR1 is MNHEY, CDR2 SVGEGT. V lost 5 bases and J 6 bases, leaving 16 bases between the germline ends. The CDR3 is made up of 14 amino acids. The DNA of the CDR3 is TGTGCCAGCAGTACGGGACTAGGGGTGGATGGCTACACCTTC. Amino acid sequence: CASSTGLGVDGYTF.

Concerning this clone: Germline and junction disagree at one end, which may indicate a read error. This chain joins TRBV23-1 and TRBJ2-5; tentatively, D is TRBD2 (5 bases). TRBV23-1 falls under the ORF class, with uncertain function. This CDR3 contains 9 residues. CDR3 region: CASSHPGDF. DNA for the CDR3: TGCGCCAGCAGTCATCCCGGGGACTTC.